This passage covers 12 T cell receptor beta chains from one sample sequenced in a study of early T cells in non-severe SARS-CoV-2 infection. TCRdb passed the 5' RACE reads through MiXCR, listing each CDR3 protein once. The sample includes approximately 52,000 distinct CDR3 sequences, more than 12% of them seen just once. Here the sequenced sample was whole blood, taken at baseline. Receptor source: an adult who was a healthcare worker with PCR-confirmed SARS-CoV-2 infection or an uninfected control (not recorded which).

This clonotype was counted at least ten times. The V and J genes are TRBV29-1 and TRBJ2-5; 8 positions agree with TRBD1. Looked up from germline, CDR1 is SQVTM and CDR2 is ANQGSEA. This CDR3 spans 12 amino acids. Unmatched junction bases numbered 6, after V lost 7 bases and J lost 5 bases. The CDR3 DNA reads TGCAGCGGCGGGACAGGCGTGGAGACCCAGTACTTC. Its translation: CSGGTGVETQYF.

This clonotype is labeled medium-sized. The V and J genes are TRBV11-2 and TRBJ2-7, with D unresolved. V shed 1 base and J shed 0 bases, with 10 bases lying between them. The CDR3 covers 15 residues. Germline lookup yields CDR1 SGHAT and CDR2 FQNNGV. In DNA, the CDR3 is TGTGCCAGCAGCTTAGGGGCGAACCCCTCCTACGAGCAGTACTTC. Its protein product is CASSLGANPSYEQYF.

This clonotype came up a few times. CDR3 nucleotides: TGCAGCGTTGAGTCCTACACCCCCGAAAGATACAATGAGCAGTTCTTC. Protein sequence: CSVESYTPERYNEQFF. The rearrangement uses TRBV29-1 and TRBJ2-1, with D uncertain. V was shortened by 3 bases and J by 4 bases, with 19 bases between the two germline ends. CDR1 SQVTM and CDR2 ANQGSEA come from the germline V gene. The CDR3 totals 16 residues.

The CDR3 loop reads CASSEGSENSPLHF. In DNA, the CDR3 is TGTGCCAGCAGTGAGGGCAGCGAGAATTCACCCCTCCACTTT. The genes are TRBV25-1 and TRBJ1-6; no firm D call. The V gene lost 3 bases and the J gene lost 7 bases, with 10 bases spanning the gap. Germline assignment: CDR1 MGHDK and CDR2 SYGVNS. The length of the CDR3 is 14 residues.

This clonotype was seen repeatedly, ten times or more. The genes are TRBV30 and TRBJ2-3, with D unresolved. Germline assignment: CDR1 GTSNPN and CDR2 SVGIG (reference sequence). Trimming cost V 2 bases and J 1 base, with 13 bases left between them. The CDR3 loop spans 15 amino acids. CDR3 DNA sequence: TGTGCCTGGAGTAAAGGACGGATTCGCACAGATACGCAGTATTTT. It is translated as CAWSKGRIRTDTQYF. The full variable domain, in which reference TRBV30 and TRBJ2-3 provide the parts outside the CDR3, is SQTIHQWPATLVQPVGSPLSLECTVEGTSNPNLYWYRQAAGRGLQLLFYSVGIGQISSEVPQNLSASRPQDRQFILSSKKLLLSDSGFYLCAWSKGRIRTDTQYFGPGTRLTVL.

This clonotype appeared a few times. The chain couples TRBV6-6 to TRBJ1-3; D gene uncertain. This CDR3 contains 14 residues. The germline CDR1 and CDR2 sequences are MNHNY and SVGAGI (reference sequence). The V end lost 6 bases, the J end lost 0 bases, and 9 bases lay between the germline ends. The CDR3 region has the DNA TGTGCCAGCAGGCTAACAGCCTCTGGAAACACCATATATTTT. Protein product: CASRLTASGNTIYF.

The chain employs TRBV20-1 and TRBJ1-3; D ambiguous. Germline loops: CDR1 DFQATT, CDR2 SNEGSKA (reference sequence). CDR3 length equals 16 residues. V lost 3 bases and J lost 0, with 15 bases in between. The CDR3 region has the DNA TGCAGTGCTAGCGAGCACGCAGTAAGCTCTGGAAACACCATATATTTT. This sequence encodes CSASEHAVSSGNTIYF.

This rearrangement joins TRBV9 to TRBJ2-7; D unclear. The CDR3 has 15 residues. V lost 2 bases to trimming and J lost 0 bases, with 12 bases between them. The germline CDR1 and CDR2 sequences are SGDLS and YYNGEE. In nucleotides, the CDR3 is TGTGCCAGCAGCGTTTCGGGCGGATTCTCCTACGAGCAGTACTTC. It encodes CASSVSGGFSYEQYF.

The sample holds a few counts of this clonotype. The rearrangement uses TRBV20-1 and TRBJ1-6; tentative D call: TRBD1 (6 bases). This CDR3 spans 13 amino acids. Germline assignment: CDR1 DFQATT and CDR2 SNEGSKA (reference sequence). Trimming stripped 1 base from V and 7 bases from J, with 8 bases between. CDR3 sequence reads: CSARGTANSPLHF. CDR3 nucleotide sequence: TGCAGTGCTAGAGGGACAGCGAATTCACCCCTCCACTTT.

This clonotype has just a few counts. V gene TRBV2 combines with J gene TRBJ1-1, with D maybe TRBD1 (5 bases). The CDR3 sequence is 14 residues long. V was clipped by 1 base and J by 0 bases, with 6 bases between them. Germline V gives CDR1 SNHLY, CDR2 FYNNEI. CDR3 protein: CASSEGRVNTEAFF. The DNA for the CDR3 is TGTGCCAGCAGTGAAGGCAGGGTGAACACTGAAGCTTTCTTT.

This clonotype was seen a handful of times. V gene TRBV29-1 combines with J gene TRBJ1-1; D unresolved. Trimming removed 2 bases from V and 5 bases from J, with 15 bases in between. In germline, CDR1 is SQVTM, CDR2 ANQGSEA. The CDR3 is 14 residues long. The CDR3 region is CSVESRSGRTEAFF. The CDR3 DNA reads TGCAGCGTTGAAAGCCGGTCGGGTAGGACTGAAGCTTTCTTT.

The CDR3 nucleotides read TGTGCCAGCAGCTACCGGGACGGGACCTACGAGCAGTACTTC. This codes for CASSYRDGTYEQYF. V usage is TRBV4-2 and J usage is TRBJ2-7; perhaps D is TRBD1 or TRBD2 (5 bases each). The CDR3 runs 14 residues. Trimming took 5 bases from V and 2 from J, leaving 13 bases between them. Germline V lookup: CDR1 LGHNA, CDR2 YNFKEQ.